Following are 5 T cell receptor beta chains from one sample sequenced in a study of blood T cells in healthy people across ages. A sample-barcoded 5' primer and a J-beta primer mix were used in a second PCR of roughly 6 to 11 cycles. From the 5' RACE reads, TCRdb called clonotypes with MiXCR, one entry per CDR3 protein. The profile shows 1.5 million or so distinct CDR3 sequences, approximately 43% of them singletons. Sequenced material: blood. These receptors all stem from a woman between 18 and 29 years old in good health.

The rearrangement joins TRBV2 to TRBJ2-7, with TRBD1 matching over 9 bases. CDR1 is SNHLY, CDR2 FYNNEI, per germline. Unmatched junction bases numbered 6, after V lost 5 bases and J lost 4 bases. This CDR3 is built from 14 residues. The CDR3 DNA reads TGTGCCAGCAGTAAGAAGACAGGGGGTTACGAGCAGTACTTC. This codes for CASSKKTGGYEQYF.

The rearrangement joins TRBV7-2 to TRBJ2-1; possible D gene TRBD2, 6 bases. V was pared by 5 bases and J by 10 bases, with 27 bases between. The CDR3 contains 17 residues. Germline values: CDR1 SGHTA, CDR2 FQGNSA. Here the CDR3 reads CASSLQGTGGALREQFF. CDR3 DNA: TGTGCCAGCAGCCTCCAGGGTACAGGCGGGGCTTTGAGGGAGCAGTTCTTC.

Only one count was recorded for this clonotype. This sequence joins TRBV12-3 or TRBV12-4 and TRBJ1-5; D gene unclear. The CDR3 runs 16 residues. V dropped 6 bases and J dropped 2 bases, with 17 bases sitting between them. Written as DNA, the CDR3 is TGTGCCAGCAGCCGCTCTGGGAGGACGGGCAATCAGCCCCAGCATTTT. The encoded protein is CASSRSGRTGNQPQHF.

This sequence joins TRBV28 and TRBJ2-1, with TRBD1 identical over 8 bases. Losses at the gene ends were 3 bases for V and 11 bases for J; bases not matched to a gene: 3. The CDR3 has 12 residues. The germline CDR1 and CDR2 sequences are MDHEN and SYDVKM. The CDR3 DNA follows: TGTGCCAGCAGTTTCGACAGGGGTAAGCAGTTCTTC. This translates into CASSFDRGKQFF. Full variable domain (missing parts from reference TRBV28 and TRBJ2-1): DVKVTQSSRYLVKRTGEKVFLECVQDMDHENMFWYRQDPGLGLRLIYFSYDVKMKEKGDIPEGYSVSREKKERFSLILESASTNQTSMYLCASSFDRGKQFFGPGTRLTVL.

This clonotype was recorded many times. This chain connects TRBV7-6 to TRBJ1-6; D not certain. The germline V gene encodes CDR1 SGHVS and CDR2 FNYEAQ. This CDR3 contains 12 residues. V lost 5 bases to trimming and J lost 7 bases, with 6 bases between them. Written as DNA, the CDR3 is TGTGCCAGCAGCCCCCCAAATTCACCCCTCCACTTT. Its protein product is CASSPPNSPLHF.